The 8 T cell receptor beta chains below were found in one sample sequenced in a study of human T cells and chemical hapten exposure. TCRdb independently ran MiXCR on the RACE reads; one entry per CDR3 protein. Here the sample spans 250,000 or so distinct CDR3 sequences, about 9% being singletons. Time point meaning: pre-sensitization, week 0. Specified treatment: therapeutic diphenylcyclopropenone sensitization with weekly scalp DPC. The sequencing here drew on whole blood, taken in connection with sensitization to the hapten diphenylcyclopropenone (DPC). The receptors derive from a woman between 35 and 50 years old with alopecia areata. Some clones in this sample may be carry-over from other donors' samples.

This chain links TRBV20-1 with TRBJ1-1; no clear D. Germline V CDR1 and CDR2: DFQATT, SNEGSKA (reference sequence). V was shortened by 0 bases and J by 7 bases, with 15 bases between the two germline ends. The CDR3 contains 14 residues. CDR3 DNA sequence: TGCAGTGCTAGAGATAGTGCAGGAGGATTTGAAGCTTTCTTT. Protein sequence: CSARDSAGGFEAFF.

A few counts support this clonotype. The chain carries TRBV5-1 and TRBJ2-7, with 12 bases fitting TRBD2. Germline assignment: CDR1 SGHRS and CDR2 YFSETQ. Trimming removed 4 bases from V and 7 bases from J; junction bases left unmatched: 3. The CDR3 length is 13 residues. CDR3: CASSVGTSGEQYF. DNA for the CDR3: TGCGCCAGCAGCGTGGGGACTAGCGGGGAGCAGTACTTC.

This clonotype was picked up a small number of times. V usage is TRBV12-3 or TRBV12-4 and J usage is TRBJ2-3, with unresolved D. CDR3 size: 14 residues. Trimming pared 3 bases from V and 1 base from J, leaving 8 bases between. CDR3 amino acids: CASSLSLRTDTQYF. DNA for the CDR3: TGTGCCAGCAGTTTGAGTCTCCGCACAGATACGCAGTATTTT.

There are many counts of this clonotype. In DNA form, the CDR3 reads TGTGCCAGCAGTCACACAGGGACTCAAGAGACCCAGTACTTC. Its translation: CASSHTGTQETQYF. The chain links TRBV6-5 to TRBJ2-5; D is tentatively TRBD1 or TRBD2 (6 bases each). Germline values: CDR1 MNHEY, CDR2 SVGAGI. V lost 5 bases to trimming and J lost 2 bases, with 12 bases between them. The CDR3 consists of 14 residues.

V usage is TRBV5-1 and J usage is TRBJ1-2, with D uncertain. The length of the CDR3 is 14 residues. The germline V and J ends were trimmed by 0 bases and 0 bases, with 6 bases remaining between them. CDR1 and CDR2 (germline): SGHRS, YFSETQ. The CDR3 loop is CASSLVTSNYGYTF. Written as DNA, the CDR3 is TGCGCCAGCAGCTTGGTCACCTCTAACTATGGCTACACCTTC.

The rearrangement joins TRBV7-2 to TRBJ2-1; TRBD2 agrees at 9 bases. The germline V gene has CDR1 SGHTA and CDR2 FQGNSA. V gave up 5 bases and J gave up 4 bases; unmatched junction bases: 12. The CDR3 length is 17 residues. This chain's CDR3 is CASSPEGSGRPYNEQFF. CDR3 in DNA: TGTGCCAGCAGCCCGGAGGGAAGCGGGAGGCCTTACAATGAGCAGTTCTTC.

The gene calls are TRBV6-5 and TRBJ2-3; 10 bases map to TRBD1. Germline-derived CDR1 and CDR2 are MNHEY and SVGAGI. J gave up 8 bases and V 0 bases, and 5 bases lay outside the gene matches. This CDR3 comprises 15 residues. DNA of the CDR3: TGTGCCAGCAGTTACTCGGGGACAGGGGTCAGTACGCAGTATTTT. This gives the protein CASSYSGTGVSTQYF.

This clonotype was found many times. The rearrangement uses TRBV18 and TRBJ1-2, with D possibly matching TRBD1 (5 bases). The CDR3 loop spans 13 amino acids. Germline assignment: CDR1 KGHSH and CDR2 LQKENI. Trimming took 2 bases from V and 3 from J, leaving 7 bases between them. CDR3 region: CASSPSTDYGYTF. CDR3 DNA: TGTGCCAGCTCACCATCGACAGACTATGGCTACACCTTC.